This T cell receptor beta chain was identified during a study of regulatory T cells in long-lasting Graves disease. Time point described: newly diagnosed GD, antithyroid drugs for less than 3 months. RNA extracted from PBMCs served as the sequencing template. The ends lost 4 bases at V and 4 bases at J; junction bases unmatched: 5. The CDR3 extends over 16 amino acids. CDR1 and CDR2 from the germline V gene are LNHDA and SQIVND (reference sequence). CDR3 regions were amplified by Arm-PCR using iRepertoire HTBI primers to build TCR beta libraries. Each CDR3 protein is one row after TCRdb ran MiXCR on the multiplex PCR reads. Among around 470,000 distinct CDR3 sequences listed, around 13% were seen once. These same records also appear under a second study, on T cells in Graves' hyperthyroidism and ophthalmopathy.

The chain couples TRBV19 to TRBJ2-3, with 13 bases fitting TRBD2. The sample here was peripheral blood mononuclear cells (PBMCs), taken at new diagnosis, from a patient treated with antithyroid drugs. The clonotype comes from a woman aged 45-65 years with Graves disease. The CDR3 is CASSTWTSGSPDTQYF. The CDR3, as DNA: TGTGCCAGTAGTACCTGGACTAGCGGGAGCCCAGATACGCAGTATTTT.